The sequence of this T cell receptor beta chain was determined in a study of blood T cell repertoires in COVID-19. Individuals aged roughly 18 to 90 years were recruited from 24 US areas. Clinical history reported by participants formed the basis on which cohorts were assigned. The recovered donors of Cohort 3 showed two negative PCRs, clearance, or symptom resolution. Original methodology: Amplifying reference gene primers gave estimates of nucleated cell counts. Clones were read by immunoSEQ multiplex PCR, and TCRdb kept only the in-frame ones, dropping some. Clonal size and the V and J genes are those of that table, whereas D and trimming came from the DNA. The sample has roughly 370,000 clones; approximately 90% are singletons. The V gene's germline CDR1 is SGHNT and CDR2 YYREEE (reference sequence). The CDR3 consists of 15 residues. V lost 0 bases, J lost 7 bases, and 13 bases lay in between.

V is TRBV5-4 and J is TRBJ1-4; D may be TRBD1 (6 bases). The sample was PBMCs or T cells enriched from blood (not recorded which). The sequence was collected from a woman between 45 and 60 years old who had recovered from COVID-19. CDR3 DNA: TGTGCCAGCAGCTTGGCGGCAGGGGCAAGTGAAAAACTGTTTTTT. Amino acid sequence: CASSLAAGASEKLFF.